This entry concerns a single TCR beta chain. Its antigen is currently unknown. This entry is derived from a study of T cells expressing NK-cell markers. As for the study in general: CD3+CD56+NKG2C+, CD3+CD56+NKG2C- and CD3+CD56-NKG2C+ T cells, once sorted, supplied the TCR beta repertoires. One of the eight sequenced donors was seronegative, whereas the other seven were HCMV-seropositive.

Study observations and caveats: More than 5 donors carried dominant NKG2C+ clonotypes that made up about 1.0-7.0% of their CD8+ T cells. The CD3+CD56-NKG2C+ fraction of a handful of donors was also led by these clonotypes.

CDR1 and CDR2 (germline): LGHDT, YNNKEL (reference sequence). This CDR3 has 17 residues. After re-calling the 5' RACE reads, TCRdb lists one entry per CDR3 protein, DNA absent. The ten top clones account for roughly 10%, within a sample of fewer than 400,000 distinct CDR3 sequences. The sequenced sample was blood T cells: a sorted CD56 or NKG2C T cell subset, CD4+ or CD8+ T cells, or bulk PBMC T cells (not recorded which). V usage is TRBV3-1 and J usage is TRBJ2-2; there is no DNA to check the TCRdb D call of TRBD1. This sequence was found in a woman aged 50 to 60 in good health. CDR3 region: CASRTQGVFRSTGELFF.